The clone carrying this T cell receptor beta chain has a count of ten or more. Its target is not known. The data originate from a study of identical twins. General study findings and limits: Twin pairs' shared out-of-frame alpha sequences were enriched in low generation probability. Beta out-of-frame twin sharing showed a weaker excess.

Template switching (which added a universal primer site) was used, and cDNA carried unique molecular identifiers. TCRdb analysed the 5' RACE reads with MiXCR anew, one entry per CDR3 protein. The sample has 350,000 to 450,000 distinct CDR3 sequences, approximately 18% seen once. The material sequenced was naive T cells sorted from blood. This receptor was taken from a man aged 45 to 65 in good health.

CDR3 sequence reads: CASSAPLTSGVGELFF. Here the CDR3 DNA reads TGTGCCAGCAGCGCACCCTTGACTAGCGGGGTCGGGGAGCTGTTTTTT. The rearrangement joins TRBV9 to TRBJ2-2; 11 bases agree with TRBD2. The J segment lost 7 bases and the V segment lost 3 bases, leaving 8 bases of the junction unmatched. There are 16 residues in the CDR3. The germline V gene encodes CDR1 SGDLS and CDR2 YYNGEE.